A single sample is the source of the 22 T cell receptor beta chains below, sequenced in a study of CD8 T cells in ankylosing spondylitis. TCRdb re-called the 5' RACE reads through MiXCR, storing one row per CDR3 protein. The sample shows about 140,000 distinct CDR3 sequences, around 10% of them seen only once. Material: blood, either unsorted or a sorted T cell fraction (not recorded which). These receptors were collected from a female donor with ankylosing spondylitis or in good health (not recorded which).

In its sample, this clonotype was seen many times. The V gene is TRBV27, the J gene TRBJ1-1; 9 positions agree with TRBD1. Looked up from germline, CDR1 is MNHEY and CDR2 is SMNVEV (reference sequence). The CDR3 runs 14 residues. V lost 6 bases, J lost 4 bases, and 6 bases stayed unmatched. The DNA of the CDR3 is TGTGCCAGCAGAACAGGGGGCAAAAGCACTGAAGCTTTCTTT. It translates to CASRTGGKSTEAFF.

This clonotype has ten or more counts. This chain joins TRBV11-3 and TRBJ2-2; D perhaps matches TRBD1 (7 bases). The CDR3 contains 16 residues. V lost 5 bases to trimming and J lost 0 bases, with 13 bases between them. Germline V gives CDR1 SGHNT, CDR2 YENEEA. For the CDR3, the DNA is TGTGCCAGCAGCCAGGGGGGACAGCCGAACACCGGGGAGCTGTTTTTT. It translates to CASSQGGQPNTGELFF.

This clonotype was observed at least ten times. This sequence joins TRBV6-1 and TRBJ2-1; weak D call: TRBD2 (6 bases). V lost 6 bases and J lost 6, with 18 bases in between. There are 15 residues in the CDR3. CDR1 is MNHNS, CDR2 SASEGT, per germline. The CDR3 DNA sequence: TGTGCCAGCAGAGACGGGGACTCAAGATCCAATGAGCAGTTCTTC. It encodes CASRDGDSRSNEQFF.

This clonotype was detected ten times or more. This rearrangement joins TRBV12-3 or TRBV12-4 to TRBJ1-6; D gene unclear. This CDR3 has 14 residues. Trimming cost V 6 bases and J 3 bases, with 9 bases left between them. The CDR3 coding sequence is TGTGCCAGCAGCCTAAATTTCTATAATTCACCCCTCCACTTT. Translation: CASSLNFYNSPLHF.

At least ten counts were recorded for this clonotype. This CDR3 is CASSPDRGHFEQYF. CDR3 DNA sequence: TGCGCCAGCAGCCCGGACAGGGGACACTTCGAGCAGTACTTC. The chain is built from TRBV5-1 and TRBJ2-7, with TRBD1 matching over 9 bases. The trim removed 4 bases at V and 6 bases at J, leaving 8 bases unmatched. The germline V gene encodes CDR1 SGHRS and CDR2 YFSETQ. The CDR3 has 14 residues.

This clonotype was seen ten or more times. The rearrangement links TRBV3-1 to TRBJ1-6; 10 nucleotides match TRBD1. V dropped 4 bases and J dropped 9; count of bases not matched to a gene: 3. Germline V CDR1 and CDR2: LGHDT, YNNKEL (reference sequence). This CDR3 has 14 residues. The DNA of the CDR3 is TGTGCCAGCAGCCCGCGGGACAGGGGTTCACCCCTCCACTTT. It is translated as CASSPRDRGSPLHF.

This clonotype occurred many times. The chain employs TRBV7-2 and TRBJ2-1; D possibly corresponds to TRBD2 (6 bases). V lost 2 bases, J lost 0 bases, and 14 bases lay in between. The germline V gene encodes CDR1 SGHTA and CDR2 FQGNSA. The CDR3 has 17 amino acids. The CDR3 DNA reads TGTGCCAGCAGCTTATATTCGTCCGGGAGCTCCTACAATGAGCAGTTCTTC. Its translation: CASSLYSSGSSYNEQFF.

This clonotype was recorded many times. The genes are TRBV10-3 and TRBJ2-5; maybe TRBD1 (5 bases). Germline V CDR1 and CDR2: ENHRY, SYGVKD. V was shortened by 3 bases and J by 5 bases, with 13 bases between the two germline ends. The CDR3 spans 14 residues. The CDR3 nucleotides are TGTGCCATCAGTGATGGACAAGCTATCGAGACCCAGTACTTC. Protein: CAISDGQAIETQYF.

This clonotype occurred many times. The chain uses TRBV3-1 and TRBJ1-2; a weak D match, TRBD1 (5 bases). V shed 3 bases and J shed 0 bases, with 11 bases lying between them. Germline CDR1 LGHDT, CDR2 YNNKEL (reference sequence). The CDR3 extends over 15 amino acids. The CDR3 is CASSHGHKANYGYTF. CDR3 DNA sequence: TGTGCCAGCAGCCATGGACACAAGGCTAACTATGGCTACACCTTC.

This clonotype was detected ten times or more. J is TRBJ2-1 and V is TRBV20-1; 8 bases agree with TRBD2. Germline V gene data show CDR1 as DFQATT and CDR2 as SNEGSKA (reference sequence). The CDR3 is made up of 14 amino acids. Unmatched junction bases numbered 3, after V lost 5 bases and J lost 0 bases. For the CDR3, the DNA is TGCAGTGCTTCCGGGGGGGCCTCCTACAATGAGCAGTTCTTC. Protein product: CSASGGASYNEQFF.

This rearrangement joins TRBV7-2 to TRBJ2-2, with 11 bases identical to TRBD2. The CDR3 runs to 18 residues. V gave up 0 bases and J gave up 4 bases; unmatched junction bases: 7. Germline CDR1 SGHTA, CDR2 FQGNSA. CDR3 amino acids: CASSLAGLAGGTTGELFF. The CDR3 nucleotides read TGTGCCAGCAGCTTAGCCGGGCTAGCGGGAGGAACCACCGGGGAGCTGTTTTTT. Combining the CDR3 with reference TRBV7-2 and TRBJ2-2 gives the whole variable domain GAGVSQSPSNKVTEKGKDVELRCDPISGHTALYWYRQSLGQGLEFLIYFQGNSAPDKSGLPSDRFSAERTGGSVSTLTIQRTQQEDSAVYLCASSLAGLAGGTTGELFFGEGSRLTVL.

In its sample, this clonotype was seen many times. J is TRBJ2-7 and V is TRBV29-1; possibly TRBD1 for D (5 bases). The CDR3 totals 13 residues. The V end was cut by 4 bases, the J end by 2 bases, with 12 bases between. Germline V gene lookup returns CDR1 SQVTM and CDR2 ANQGSEA. The CDR3 is CSVGRQGAYEQYF. Written as DNA, the CDR3 is TGCAGCGTTGGACGGCAGGGTGCCTACGAGCAGTACTTC.

This clonotype was picked up many times. The rearrangement links TRBV29-1 to TRBJ2-5, with 8 bases aligning to TRBD2. V trimming: 5 bases; J trimming: 4 bases; junction bases outside the gene matches: 6. The CDR3 spans 13 residues. The V gene's germline CDR1 is SQVTM and CDR2 ANQGSEA. CDR3 protein: CSVLGAGGETQYF. CDR3 coding DNA: TGCAGCGTTTTGGGGGCGGGAGGAGAGACCCAGTACTTC.

This clonotype showed up many times. The CDR3 sequence: CASSLGGRGEKLFF. In nucleotides, the CDR3 is TGCGCCAGCAGTCTAGGGGGCCGTGGTGAAAAACTGTTTTTT. The rearrangement joins TRBV10-1 to TRBJ1-4; 7 nucleotides align to TRBD1. The CDR3 runs to 14 residues. Germline values: CDR1 WNHNN, CDR2 SYGVQD (reference sequence). With 5 bases clipped from V and 7 bases from J, the junction kept 7 bases outside the gene matches.

This clonotype was detected ten times or more. The chain is built from TRBV3-1 and TRBJ2-1; possible D gene TRBD2, 5 bases. The CDR3 loop spans 12 amino acids. V lost 2 bases, J lost 7 bases, and 6 bases lay in between. Germline values: CDR1 LGHDT, CDR2 YNNKEL (reference sequence). CDR3 nucleotides: TGTGCCAGCAGCCAATGGACTAATGAGCAGTTCTTC. Translated: CASSQWTNEQFF.

This clonotype was seen many times. CDR3 residues: CASSMGGFNEKLFF. The CDR3 coding sequence is TGTGCCAGCAGCATGGGGGGGTTTAATGAAAAACTGTTTTTT. The rearrangement joins TRBV7-9 to TRBJ1-4, with D tentatively TRBD1 (5 bases). The germline V gene encodes CDR1 SEHNR and CDR2 FQNEAQ (reference sequence). The CDR3 runs 14 residues. V was pared by 5 bases and J by 4 bases, with 11 bases between.

The chain is built from TRBV19 and TRBJ2-2; D call uncertain. This CDR3 is 13 amino acids long. From germline, CDR1 is LNHDA and CDR2 SQIVND (reference sequence). Between the trimmed V and J ends, which lost 4 bases and 3 bases, there was a span of 6 bases. CDR3 region: CASSNPDTGELFF. The CDR3 coding sequence is TGTGCCAGTAGTAACCCGGACACCGGGGAGCTGTTTTTT.

This clonotype came up many times. This sequence joins TRBV5-1 and TRBJ2-3; D is unclear. The V and J ends lost 4 bases and 1 base respectively, with 16 bases between them. This CDR3 region has 16 residues. Germline-derived CDR1 and CDR2 are SGHRS and YFSETQ. DNA for the CDR3: TGCGCCAGCAGCCCCGGATTGGGTCAGGGCACAGATACGCAGTATTTT. Protein product: CASSPGLGQGTDTQYF.

This clonotype has ten or more counts. This rearrangement joins TRBV11-2 to TRBJ2-7; a possible D gene is TRBD2 (5 bases). Germline V gene sequence: CDR1 SGHAT, CDR2 FQNNGV. This CDR3 comprises 15 residues. V was cut by 0 bases and J by 0 bases, with 9 bases left in between. CDR3 DNA sequence: TGTGCCAGCAGCTTAGAATCGGGGAGCTCCTACGAGCAGTACTTC. Amino acid sequence: CASSLESGSSYEQYF.

In the case of this clonotype: This may be a read error: a much more frequent sequence differs by one nucleotide. The chain employs TRBV19 and TRBJ2-5; D may be TRBD1 (5 bases). This CDR3 has 14 residues. V lost 1 base and J 1 base, leaving 7 bases between the germline ends. Germline CDR1 is LNHDA and CDR2 is SQIVND (reference sequence). CDR3 nucleotide sequence: TGTGCCAGTAGTATAGGACAGCCCCAAGAGACCCAGTACTTC. It yields the protein CASSIGQPQETQYF.

This clonotype occurred many times. The chain recombines TRBV5-1 with TRBJ1-4; D ambiguous. Trimming stripped 2 bases from V and 8 bases from J, with 13 bases between. This CDR3 is 14 amino acids long. Germline V CDR1 and CDR2: SGHRS, YFSETQ. The CDR3 region is CASSFDGYQEKLFF. CDR3 sequence (DNA): TGCGCCAGCAGCTTTGATGGTTATCAAGAAAAACTGTTTTTT.

A note on this clonotype: This may arise from a read error, as a much more abundant clone is one base away. The J gene is TRBJ1-1, the V gene TRBV7-8; possible D gene TRBD1, 5 bases. The CDR3 consists of 14 residues. The germline gives CDR1 SGHVS, CDR2 FQNEAQ. CDR3 in amino acids: CAGSLGRQRTEAFF. CDR3 nucleotides: TGTGCCGGCAGCTTAGGGAGACAGAGAACTGAAGCTTTCTTT.